This TCR beta chain was obtained from a study of cytomegalovirus exposure and HLA in healthy donors. As for the study in general: The 120 validation repertoires, a later analysis reported, used the same platform as the roughly 660 repertoires from the first cohort.

Whole-study results and caveats: Three chains linked to CMV were shown in vitro to be specific for CMV antigens. Generally TCR sequences proved uncommon, though certain public TCRs appeared in numerous donors.

Remarks on this clone: The antigen is undetermined.

The data were produced by immunoSEQ multiplex PCR, yet TCRdb's version contains in-frame clones alone and is incomplete. This table has 80,000 to 100,000 clones, roughly 85% appearing once. The germline V gene encodes CDR1 LNHDA and CDR2 SQIVND (reference sequence). Losses at the gene ends were 4 bases for V and 7 bases for J; bases not matched to a gene: 15. The length of the CDR3 is 18 residues. The sequence came from a young woman in good health and CMV-seronegative. This chain connects TRBV19 to TRBJ2-2; 10 nucleotides agree with TRBD1. The sequenced sample consisted of PBMCs. In DNA, the CDR3 is TGTGCCAGTAGTACTCAACCAGCCAGGACAGGGGGGGTCGGGGAGCTGTTTTTT. As protein: CASSTQPARTGGVGELFF.